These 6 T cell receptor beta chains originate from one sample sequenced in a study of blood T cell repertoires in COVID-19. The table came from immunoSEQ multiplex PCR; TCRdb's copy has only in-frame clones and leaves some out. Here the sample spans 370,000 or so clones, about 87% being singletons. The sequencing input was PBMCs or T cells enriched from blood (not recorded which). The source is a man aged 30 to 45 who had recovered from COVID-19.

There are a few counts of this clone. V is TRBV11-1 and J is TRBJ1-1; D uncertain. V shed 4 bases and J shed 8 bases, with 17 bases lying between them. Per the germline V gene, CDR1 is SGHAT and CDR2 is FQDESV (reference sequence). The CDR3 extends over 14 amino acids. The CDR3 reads CASSSNRGPDEAFF. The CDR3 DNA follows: TGTGCCAGCAGCTCGAACCGGGGTCCGGACGAAGCTTTCTTT.

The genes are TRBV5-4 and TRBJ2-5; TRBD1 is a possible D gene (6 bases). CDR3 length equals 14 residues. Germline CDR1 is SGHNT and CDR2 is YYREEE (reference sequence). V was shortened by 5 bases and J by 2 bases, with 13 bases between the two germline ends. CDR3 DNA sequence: TGTGCCAGCAGGCGTTCCGGGACACAAGAGACCCAGTACTTC. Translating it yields CASRRSGTQETQYF.

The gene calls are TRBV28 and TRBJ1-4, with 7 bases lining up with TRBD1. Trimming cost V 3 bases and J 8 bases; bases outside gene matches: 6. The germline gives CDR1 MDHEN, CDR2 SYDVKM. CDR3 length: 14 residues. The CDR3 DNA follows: TGTGCCAGCAGTTTCGACAGGGTGAGGGAAAAACTGTTTTTT. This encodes CASSFDRVREKLFF.

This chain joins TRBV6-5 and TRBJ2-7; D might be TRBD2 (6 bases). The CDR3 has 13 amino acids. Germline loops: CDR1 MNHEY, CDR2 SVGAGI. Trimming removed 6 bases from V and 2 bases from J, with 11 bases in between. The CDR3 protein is CASRGGGAYEQYF. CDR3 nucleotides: TGTGCCAGCAGGGGCGGCGGGGCCTACGAGCAGTACTTC.

The CDR3 loop reads CASSARTSGGPVTQYF. The CDR3 nucleotides are TGTGCCAGCAGCGCGCGAACTAGCGGGGGCCCTGTGACCCAGTACTTC. The V call is TRBV9, the J call TRBJ2-5, with TRBD2 identical over 11 bases. The CDR3 contains 16 residues. Trimming at V came to 3 bases and at J to 7 bases, leaving 11 bases not matched to a gene. Germline loops: CDR1 SGDLS, CDR2 YYNGEE. Filled out from reference TRBV9 and TRBJ2-5, the complete variable domain reads DSGVTQTPKHLITATGQRVTLRCSPRSGDLSVYWYQQSLDQGLQFLIQYYNGEERAKGNILERFSAQQFPDLHSELNLSSLELGDSALYFCASSARTSGGPVTQYFGPGTRLLVL.

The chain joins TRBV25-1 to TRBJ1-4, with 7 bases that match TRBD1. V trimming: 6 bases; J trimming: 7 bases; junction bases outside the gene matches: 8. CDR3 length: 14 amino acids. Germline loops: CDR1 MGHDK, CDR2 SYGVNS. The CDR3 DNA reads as TGTGCCAGCAGCCAAGGGGGCAATTTTGAAAAACTGTTTTTT. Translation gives CASSQGGNFEKLFF.